This T cell receptor beta chain was obtained from a study of T cell repertoires in cytomegalovirus infection (dated by TCRdb to between 2018 and 2020). At the level of the whole study: The peptide stimulations were aimed at well-studied HLA-B-restricted epitopes as well as recently identified HLA-C-restricted CMV epitopes, whose presentation resists viral immunomodulation. Donor HLA type was relevant to the analysis, because carriage of CMV infection together with the matching HLA type was indicated by public TCR beta signatures.

Relative to germline, V is missing 5 bases and J is missing 7 bases, with 5 bases of the junction outside any gene match. Including cysteine and phenylalanine, the CDR3 has 13 amino acids. The only DNA kept is the CDR3, 39 bases in frame from the first base. The germline V gene encodes CDR1 MNHNS and CDR2 SASEGT. The sample's treatment or condition label, decoded: in vitro stimulation with specific CMV peptide epitopes to enrich CMV-specific T cells. Overall study outcomes, separate from this receptor: Carriers of CMV infection plus the relevant HLA type were discriminated by the cumulative frequency of public TCR beta family members in the study cohort and in an independent approximately 400-donor cohort. The ex vivo response was dominated by HLA-C-restricted CMV-specific TCR beta clonotypes, and the single most frequent clonotype in two of eight donors was supplied by these HLA-C-restricted clonotypes.

The sequencer was an Illumina HiSeq 1500. TCRdb ran its own pipeline on the public reads, namely fastp trimming at Q25 and MiXCR clone calling, and kept in-frame beta chains. Each record represents a unique CDR3 protein, reported with the most common genes and DNA among its rows. Across this sample there are some 940,000 distinct CDR3 sequences, with about a third seen only once. The leading ten clones occupy 13% of the sample. As concerns this clonotype: Its cognate antigen has yet to be identified. Base qualities were left out, and no much larger clone turns up one base away.

The TCR was taken from a human donor in good health (CMV status not recorded). Some clones in this sample may be carry-over from other donors' samples. Sequenced here: cultured CD8+ T cells from PBMCs, sampled from culture after CMV antigen stimulation. Here the chain combines TRBV6-1 and TRBJ1-2, with 9 bases matching TRBD1. The DNA sequence is as follows: TGTGCCAGCAGTCGCGGGACAGGGTTTGGCTACACCTTC. This sequence encodes CASSRGTGFGYTF.